The T cell receptor (beta chain) under discussion was sequenced for a study of cytomegalovirus exposure and HLA in healthy donors. Study-level points and caveats: The study listed approximately 160 cytomegalovirus-associated TCR beta chains. Follow-up analysis found HLA locus-dependent TCR association rates, highest for DRB1 and lowest for HLA-C. Several of the most significant clusters appeared, in a later analysis, to be linked to common viral pathogens.

Turning to this clone: Its target is unknown.

V lost 4 bases and J 5 bases, leaving 21 bases between the germline ends. This CDR3 is 17 amino acids long. Germline-derived CDR1 and CDR2 are SGHNT and YYREEE (reference sequence). The PCR ran on 60 Vbeta and 13 Jbeta primers. Profiling relied on immunoSEQ multiplex PCR, and the TCRdb table lists in-frame clones only, not all of them. The table gives 80,000 to 100,000 clones; the top ten clones make up 15% to 17% of it. The V and J genes are TRBV5-4 and TRBJ2-2; D may be TRBD2 (5 bases). Sequenced: PBMCs. The TCR sequence derives from a man in his fifties or sixties in good health and CMV-seropositive. The CDR3 region has the DNA TGTGCCAGCAGCGTGGGCCCCAGGACTTTCTCAACCGGGGAGCTGTTTTTT. Amino acid sequence: CASSVGPRTFSTGELFF. Supplemented by reference TRBV5-4 and TRBJ2-2, the full variable domain reads ETGVTQSPTHLIKTRGQQVTLRCSSQSGHNTVSWYQQALGQGPQFIFQYYREEENGRGNFPPRFSGLQFPNYSSELNVNALELDDSALYLCASSVGPRTFSTGELFFGEGSRLTVL.